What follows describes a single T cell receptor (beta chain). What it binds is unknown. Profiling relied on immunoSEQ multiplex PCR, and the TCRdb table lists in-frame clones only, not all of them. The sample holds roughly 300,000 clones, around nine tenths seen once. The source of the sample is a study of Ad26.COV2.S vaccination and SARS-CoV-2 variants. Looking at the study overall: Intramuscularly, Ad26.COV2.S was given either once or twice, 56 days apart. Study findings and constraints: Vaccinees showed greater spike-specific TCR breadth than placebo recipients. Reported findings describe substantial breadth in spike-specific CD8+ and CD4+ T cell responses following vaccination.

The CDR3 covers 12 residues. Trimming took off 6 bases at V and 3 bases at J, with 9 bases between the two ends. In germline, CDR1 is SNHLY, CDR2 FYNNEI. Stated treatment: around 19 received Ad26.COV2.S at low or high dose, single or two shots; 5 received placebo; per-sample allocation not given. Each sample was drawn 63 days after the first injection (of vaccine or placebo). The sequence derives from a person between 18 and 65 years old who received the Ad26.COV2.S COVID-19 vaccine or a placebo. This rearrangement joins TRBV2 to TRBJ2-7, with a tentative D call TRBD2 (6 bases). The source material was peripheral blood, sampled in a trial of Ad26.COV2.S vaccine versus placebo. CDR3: CASRLALYEQYF. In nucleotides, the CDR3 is TGTGCCAGCAGACTAGCCCTCTACGAGCAGTACTTC.